Included here is one TCR beta chain sequence, with context. Its antigen remains unidentified. This sample was included in a study of T cell responses to AZD1222 COVID-19 vaccine. Notes on the study in general: Spike-specific TCRs gained breadth and depth after people received two AZD1222 doses. Targets within unmutated variant regions were reportedly found for nearly half of spike-specific TCRs.

Germline V gene data show CDR1 as SGHAT and CDR2 as FQDESV (reference sequence). V lost 6 bases to trimming and J lost 0 bases, with 15 bases between them. The CDR3 is made up of 16 amino acids. Using immunoSEQ multiplex PCR, the repertoire was profiled, and TCRdb retains in-frame clones only, with some absent. The table records roughly 150,000 clones, 80% to 95% of them present only once. The chain couples TRBV11-1 to TRBJ1-3; D unresolved. The starting material was peripheral blood, obtained on day 0 of AZD1222 vaccination. This TCR was recovered from an adult in good health. As DNA, the CDR3 is TGTGCCAGCAGTTCTGGACGGATCTACTCTGGAAACACCATATATTTT. Encoded protein: CASSSGRIYSGNTIYF.